This T cell receptor beta chain comes out of a study of blood T cell repertoires in COVID-19. Across the study: The study drew acute and convalescent COVID-19 samples from the United States, Italy and Spain. T cells, B-cell-depleted T cells, or PBMCs supplied cDNA or gDNA.

Per the original methods: Nucleated cell counts were estimated from reference gene primer amplification. Repertoires were generated with immunoSEQ multiplex PCR, while TCRdb's copy carries only in-frame clones and drops some. V, J and clone size are taken as reported in that table, and D and trimming were inferred from the DNA itself. The sample lists tens of thousands of clones; about 90% were seen once. Seattle cases were enrolled at active infection and followed longitudinally. This CDR3 has 16 amino acids. Germline V gives CDR1 SGHRS, CDR2 YFSETQ. Between the trimmed V and J ends, which lost 2 bases and 5 bases, there was a span of 20 bases.

The clonotype was recovered from a man aged 18 to 30 with COVID-19, enrolled during active disease. Input material: peripheral blood. This sequence joins TRBV5-1 and TRBJ2-7; D possibly corresponds to TRBD2 (6 bases). The CDR3 here is CASSFPPEGSGHEQYF. The DNA for the CDR3 is TGCGCCAGCAGCTTTCCGCCCGAAGGAAGCGGGCACGAGCAGTACTTC.